This record concerns one TCR beta chain sequence. Its antigen remains undetermined. Base qualities are not recorded, but no much larger clone differs from it by a single base. The sample comes from a study of Ad26.COV2.S vaccination and SARS-CoV-2 variants (dated by TCRdb to the early 2020s). Study-wide context: Vaccine-arm donors came from COV1001, a multicentre, randomized, double-blind, placebo-controlled phase I-IIa trial of Ad26.COV2.S in healthy adults. The specificity and breadth of SARS-CoV-2-reactive T cell receptors after Ad26.COV2.S vaccination were assessed by TCRbeta repertoire sequencing. Blinding of investigators to trial group allocation was maintained during experiments and outcome assessment. The TCR-sequenced set comprised about 32 samples: some 20 Ad26.COV2.S vaccine recipients, 5 placebo recipients and 8 SARS-CoV-2 convalescent individuals. Trial participants were randomized into five groups of five, in which low-dose or high-dose Ad26.COV2.S was given once or twice, or placebo was given on both occasions. Ad26.COV2.S was administered intramuscularly at 5 x 10^10 or 1 x 10^11 viral particles, either as a single shot or as two shots given 56 days apart.

Interpreted using the paper, the treatment or condition label stands for: over 15 received Ad26.COV2.S at low or high dose, single or two shots; several received placebo; per-sample allocation not given. Repertoires of vaccine and placebo recipients were sequenced from samples collected on day 63 after the first injection. In Cohort 1b, about two dozen adults aged 18-55 years were enrolled at a single site in Boston, USA, between 29 July and 7 August 2020. Ad26.COV2.S was a replication-incompetent adenovirus type 26 vector that expressed a prefusion-stabilized SARS-CoV-2 spike protein derived from the original Wuhan strain. TCRbeta CDR3 regions were sequenced with the immunoSEQ Assay. After extraction, genomic DNA underwent amplification by bias-controlled multiplex PCR, followed by high-throughput sequencing. For the original study's pipeline: To quantify the absolute abundance of every unique TCRbeta CDR3 region, sequences were collapsed and filtered. Usable DNA was measured by amplifying reference genes present in all nucleated cells, and TCRbeta template counts were normalized to that usable DNA to estimate T cell fraction. Repertoire TCRs were annotated as SARS-CoV-2-specific by exact matching of V gene, CDR3 amino acid sequence and J gene to a known reactive TCR set. The reference SARS-CoV-2 TCR set came from MIRA and was filtered for enrichment in COVID-19-positive ImmuneCODE repertoires, removing public or cross-reactive TCRs. Drawing on the MIRA antigens, annotated TCRs were analysed further at the level of specific ORF or position within ORF. Depth was the summed frequency of annotated unique rearrangements, while breadth was defined as annotated unique rearrangements over total unique productive rearrangements. Two-sided Wilcoxon rank-sum tests were applied when comparing TCR breadth between groups. This immuneACCESS table, as held by TCRdb, lists in-frame sequences with V and J called but not all clones. Of the missing ones, under half trace to an unresolved V gene in checked studies; the others have no known cause. Clonal size and the V and J genes are those of that table, whereas D and trimming came from the DNA. This sample gives around 340,000 clones in total; 70% to 90% of them show up just once. The ten largest clones add up to over 8.5% of the sample.

The paper as a whole reports these results and caveats: Compared with placebo recipients, Ad26.COV2.S recipients showed higher spike-specific TCR breadth (P = 0.0014). Comparing responses between vaccine doses or regimens was not something the study was powered to do. After vaccination, spike-specific CD8+ and CD4+ T cell responses were reported to show substantial breadth. According to the authors, total T cell responses may have been underestimated by the TCR breadth and depth analyses. Comparable non-spike TCR breadth was observed between vaccine and placebo recipients, consistent with only spike being contained in the vaccine.

The sequences come from peripheral blood, collected in a trial of Ad26.COV2.S vaccine versus placebo. This receptor was taken from a person aged 18 to 59 who received the Ad26.COV2.S COVID-19 vaccine or a placebo.

The sequenced DNA: TGTGCCAGCAGTGACCCAACAGGGACCTACGAGCAGTACTTC. It is translated as CASSDPTGTYEQYF. In this chain, TRBV25-1 is recombined with TRBJ2-7; TRBD1 might be the D gene, on 6 matching bases. Spanning cysteine to phenylalanine, the CDR3 consists of 14 amino acids. Only the CDR3 DNA is retained, 42 bases long and in frame from the first base. Trimming takes 3 bases from V and 2 bases from J, and the germline ends sit 11 bases apart. CDR1 is given as MGHDK and CDR2 as SYGVNS, both from the germline V gene.